This T cell receptor beta chain was captured by sequencing in a study of beta chain features in type 1 diabetes. The CDR3 consists of 12 residues. Germline lookup yields CDR1 ENHRY and CDR2 SYGVKD. V lost 2 bases, J lost 6 bases, and 5 bases lay in between. General observations from the study: Within each of all four CD4+ subsets, Type 1 diabetes patients had TCRB CDR3s that were moderately but significantly shorter.

Isolated RNA was reverse transcribed in full, so expressed TCRB transcripts were sequenced. Generated by immunoSEQ multiplex PCR, the TCRdb table keeps only in-frame clones and is missing some. The sample records 150,000 or so clones, about 63% being singletons. This clone was found a few times. Antigen unknown. The clonotype was recovered from a man aged 25 to 40 with type 1 diabetes. Sequencing input: naive CD4+ T cells from blood. The chain couples TRBV10-3 to TRBJ2-1; D perhaps matches TRBD2 (5 bases). The CDR3 coding sequence is TGTGCCATCAGTGAGGAGGGCAATGAGCAGTTCTTC. This codes for CAISEEGNEQFF.